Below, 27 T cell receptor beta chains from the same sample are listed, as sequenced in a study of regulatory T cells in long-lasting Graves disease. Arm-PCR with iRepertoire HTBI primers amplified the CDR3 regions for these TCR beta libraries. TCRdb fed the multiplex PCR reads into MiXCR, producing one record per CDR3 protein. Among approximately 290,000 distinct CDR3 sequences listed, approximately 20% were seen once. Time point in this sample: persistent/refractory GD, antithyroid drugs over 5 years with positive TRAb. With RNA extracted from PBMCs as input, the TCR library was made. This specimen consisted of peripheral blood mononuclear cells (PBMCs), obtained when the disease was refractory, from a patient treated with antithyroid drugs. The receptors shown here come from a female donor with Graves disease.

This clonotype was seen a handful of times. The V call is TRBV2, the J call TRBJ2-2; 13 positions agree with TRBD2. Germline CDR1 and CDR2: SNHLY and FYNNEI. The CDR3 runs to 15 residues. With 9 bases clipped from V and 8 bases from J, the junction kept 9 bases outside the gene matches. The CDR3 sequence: CASVRLAGGGGELFF. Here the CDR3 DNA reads TGTGCCAGTGTTCGACTAGCGGGAGGAGGAGGGGAGCTGTTTTTT.

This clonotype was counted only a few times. CDR3 DNA: TGTGCCAGCAGCTCCCTAGCGGGAGCGCTAACAGATACGCAGTATTTT. It specifies CASSSLAGALTDTQYF. The chain employs TRBV28 and TRBJ2-3; 10 bases match TRBD2. The CDR3 spans 16 residues. The junction had 9 bases not matched to a gene; V was cut back by 6 bases and J by 3 bases. Per the germline V gene, CDR1 is MDHEN and CDR2 is SYDVKM.

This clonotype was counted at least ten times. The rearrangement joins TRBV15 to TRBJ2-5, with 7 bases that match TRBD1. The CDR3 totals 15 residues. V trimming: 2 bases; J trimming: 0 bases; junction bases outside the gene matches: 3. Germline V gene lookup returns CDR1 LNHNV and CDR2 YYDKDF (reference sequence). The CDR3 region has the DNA TGTGCCACCAGCAGACCCGGACAGGACCAAGAGACCCAGTACTTC. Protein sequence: CATSRPGQDQETQYF. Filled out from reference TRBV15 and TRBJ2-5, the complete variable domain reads DAMVIQNPRYQVTQFGKPVTLSCSQTLNHNVMYWYQQKSSQAPKLLFHYYDKDFNNEADTPDNFQSRRPNTSFCFLDIRSPGLGDTAMYLCATSRPGQDQETQYFGPGTRLLVL.

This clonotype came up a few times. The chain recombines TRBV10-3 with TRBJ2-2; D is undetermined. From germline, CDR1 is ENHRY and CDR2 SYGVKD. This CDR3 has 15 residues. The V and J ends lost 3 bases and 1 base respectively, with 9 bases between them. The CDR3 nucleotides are TGTGCCATCAGTGAACGCGGACGGAACACCGGGGAGCTGTTTTTT. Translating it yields CAISERGRNTGELFF.

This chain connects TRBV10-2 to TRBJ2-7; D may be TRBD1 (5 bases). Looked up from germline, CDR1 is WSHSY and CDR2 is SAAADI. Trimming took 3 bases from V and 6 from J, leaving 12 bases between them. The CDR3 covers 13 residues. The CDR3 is CASSDGRQTEQYF. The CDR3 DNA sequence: TGCGCCAGCAGTGACGGTAGACAGACCGAGCAGTACTTC.

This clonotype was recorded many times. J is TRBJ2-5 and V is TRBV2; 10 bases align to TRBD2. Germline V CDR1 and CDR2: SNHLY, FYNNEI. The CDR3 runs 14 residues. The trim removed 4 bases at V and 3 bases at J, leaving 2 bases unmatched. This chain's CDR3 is CASSGLAGEETQYF. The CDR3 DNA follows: TGTGCCAGCAGTGGGCTAGCGGGGGAAGAGACCCAGTACTTC.

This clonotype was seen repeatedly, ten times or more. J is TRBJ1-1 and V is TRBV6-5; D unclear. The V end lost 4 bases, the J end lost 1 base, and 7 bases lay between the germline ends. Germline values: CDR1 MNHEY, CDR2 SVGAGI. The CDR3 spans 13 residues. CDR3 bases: TGTGCCAGCAGTTTATCCAGGAACACTGAAGCTTTCTTT. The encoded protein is CASSLSRNTEAFF.

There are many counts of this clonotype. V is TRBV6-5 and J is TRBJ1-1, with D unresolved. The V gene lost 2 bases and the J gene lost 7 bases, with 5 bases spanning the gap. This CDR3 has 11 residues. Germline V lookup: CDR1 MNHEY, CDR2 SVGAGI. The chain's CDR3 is CASSYRYEAFF. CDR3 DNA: TGTGCCAGCAGTTACCGGTATGAAGCTTTCTTT.

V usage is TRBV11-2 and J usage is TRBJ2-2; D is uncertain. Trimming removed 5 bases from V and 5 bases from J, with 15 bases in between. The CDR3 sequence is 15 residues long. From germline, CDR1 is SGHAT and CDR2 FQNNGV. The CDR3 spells CASSQPRLGTGELFF. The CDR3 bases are TGTGCCAGCAGCCAACCCAGGCTCGGTACCGGGGAGCTGTTTTTT.

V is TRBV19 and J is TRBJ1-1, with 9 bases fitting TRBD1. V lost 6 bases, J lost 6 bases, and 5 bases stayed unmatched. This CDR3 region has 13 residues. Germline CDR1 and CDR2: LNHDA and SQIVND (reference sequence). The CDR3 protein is CASRPQGAAEAFF. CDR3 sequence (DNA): TGTGCCAGTAGACCACAGGGGGCGGCTGAAGCTTTCTTT.

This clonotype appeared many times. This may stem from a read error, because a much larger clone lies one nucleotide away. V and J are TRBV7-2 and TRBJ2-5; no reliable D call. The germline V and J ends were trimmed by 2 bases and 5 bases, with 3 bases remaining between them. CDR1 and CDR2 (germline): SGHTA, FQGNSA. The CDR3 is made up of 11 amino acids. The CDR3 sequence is CASSLMETQYF. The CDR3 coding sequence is TGTGCCAGCAGCTTAATGGAGACCCAGTACTTC.

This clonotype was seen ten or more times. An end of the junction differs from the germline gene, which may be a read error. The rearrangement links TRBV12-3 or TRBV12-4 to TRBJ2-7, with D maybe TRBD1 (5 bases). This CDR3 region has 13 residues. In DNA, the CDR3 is TGTGCCAGCAGCTTAGGGGCCGACTACGAGCAGTACTTC. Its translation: CASSLGADYEQYF.

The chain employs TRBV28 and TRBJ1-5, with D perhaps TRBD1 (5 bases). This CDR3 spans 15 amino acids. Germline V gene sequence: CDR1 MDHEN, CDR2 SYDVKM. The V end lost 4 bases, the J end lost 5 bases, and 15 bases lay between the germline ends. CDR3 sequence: CASSSRGGEYQPQHF. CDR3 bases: TGTGCCAGCAGTTCCCGCGGAGGGGAATATCAGCCCCAGCATTTT.

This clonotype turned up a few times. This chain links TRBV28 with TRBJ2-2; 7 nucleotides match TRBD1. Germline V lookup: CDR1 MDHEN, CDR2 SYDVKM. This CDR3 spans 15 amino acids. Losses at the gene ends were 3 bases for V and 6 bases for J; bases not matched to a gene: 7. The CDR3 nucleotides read TGTGCCAGCAGTTTTGTGAGACAGGGTGCCGGGGAGCTGTTTTTT. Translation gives CASSFVRQGAGELFF.

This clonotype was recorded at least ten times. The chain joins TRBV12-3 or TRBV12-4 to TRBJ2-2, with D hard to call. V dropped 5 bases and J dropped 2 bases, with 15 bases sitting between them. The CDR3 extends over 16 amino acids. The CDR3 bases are TGTGCCAGCAGTCCCCAACGCTTAGCCAACACCGGGGAGCTGTTTTTT. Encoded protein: CASSPQRLANTGELFF.

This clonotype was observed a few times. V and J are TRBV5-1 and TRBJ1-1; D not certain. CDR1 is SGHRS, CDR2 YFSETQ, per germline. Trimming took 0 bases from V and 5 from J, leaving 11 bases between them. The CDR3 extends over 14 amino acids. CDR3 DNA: TGCGCCAGCAGCTTGGTTGAGGGCCGGACTGAAGCTTTCTTT. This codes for CASSLVEGRTEAFF.

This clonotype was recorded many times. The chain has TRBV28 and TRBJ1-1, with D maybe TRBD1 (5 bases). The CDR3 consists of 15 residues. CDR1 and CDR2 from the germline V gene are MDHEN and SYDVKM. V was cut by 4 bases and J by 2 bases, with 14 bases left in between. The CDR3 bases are TGTGCCAGCAGTTACCAGACAGCCCCAAACACTGAAGCTTTCTTT. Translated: CASSYQTAPNTEAFF.

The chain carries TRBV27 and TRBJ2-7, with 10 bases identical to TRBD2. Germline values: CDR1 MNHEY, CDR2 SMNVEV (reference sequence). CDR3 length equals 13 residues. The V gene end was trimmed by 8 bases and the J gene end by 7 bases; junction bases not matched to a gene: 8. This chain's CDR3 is CASSAGGSREQYF. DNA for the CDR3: TGTGCCAGCTCAGCGGGAGGGTCCCGTGAGCAGTACTTC.

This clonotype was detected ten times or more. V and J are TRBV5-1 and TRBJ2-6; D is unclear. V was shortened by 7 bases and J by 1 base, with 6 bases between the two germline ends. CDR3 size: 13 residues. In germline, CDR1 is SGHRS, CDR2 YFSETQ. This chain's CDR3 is CASGDSGANVLTF. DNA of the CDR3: TGCGCCAGCGGTGATTCTGGGGCCAACGTCCTGACTTTC.

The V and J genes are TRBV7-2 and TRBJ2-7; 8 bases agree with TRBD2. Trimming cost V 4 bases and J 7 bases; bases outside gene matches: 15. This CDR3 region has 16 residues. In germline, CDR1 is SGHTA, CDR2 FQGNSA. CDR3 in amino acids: CASSYPEGLVNGEQYF. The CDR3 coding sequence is TGTGCCAGCAGCTACCCTGAGGGACTAGTCAATGGGGAGCAGTACTTC.

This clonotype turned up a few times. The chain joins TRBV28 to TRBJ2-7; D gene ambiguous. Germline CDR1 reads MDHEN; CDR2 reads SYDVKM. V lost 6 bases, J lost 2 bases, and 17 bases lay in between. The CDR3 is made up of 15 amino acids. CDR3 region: CASSPPGMTTYEQYF. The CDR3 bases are TGTGCCAGCAGCCCCCCTGGGATGACCACCTACGAGCAGTACTTC. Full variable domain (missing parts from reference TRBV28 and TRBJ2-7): DVKVTQSSRYLVKRTGEKVFLECVQDMDHENMFWYRQDPGLGLRLIYFSYDVKMKEKGDIPEGYSVSREKKERFSLILESASTNQTSMYLCASSPPGMTTYEQYFGPGTRLTVT.

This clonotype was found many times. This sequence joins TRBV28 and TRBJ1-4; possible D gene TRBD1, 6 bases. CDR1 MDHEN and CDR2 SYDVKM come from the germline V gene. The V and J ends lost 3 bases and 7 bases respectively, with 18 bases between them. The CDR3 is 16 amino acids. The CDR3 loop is CASSFEMMGAVEKLFF. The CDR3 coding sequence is TGTGCCAGCAGTTTCGAGATGATGGGGGCCGTTGAAAAACTGTTTTTT.

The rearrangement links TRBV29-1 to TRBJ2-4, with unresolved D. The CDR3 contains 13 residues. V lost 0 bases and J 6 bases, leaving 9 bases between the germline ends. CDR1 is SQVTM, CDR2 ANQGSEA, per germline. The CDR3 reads CSVEDWELNIQYF. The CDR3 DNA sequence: TGCAGCGTTGAAGATTGGGAACTAAACATTCAGTACTTC.

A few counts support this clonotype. The CDR3 here is CASSLQDRGVAGGLYEQYF. The CDR3 DNA is TGTGCCAGCAGTTTACAGGACAGAGGAGTAGCGGGAGGCCTCTACGAGCAGTACTTC. The chain is built from TRBV12-3 or TRBV12-4 and TRBJ2-7; TRBD2 agrees at 10 bases. The J segment lost 3 bases and the V segment lost 2 bases, leaving 16 bases of the junction unmatched. This CDR3 region has 19 residues.

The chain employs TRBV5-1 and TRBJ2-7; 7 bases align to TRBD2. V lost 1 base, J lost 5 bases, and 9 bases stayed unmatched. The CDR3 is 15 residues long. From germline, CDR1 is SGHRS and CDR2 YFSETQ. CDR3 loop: CASSLYGREVDEQYF. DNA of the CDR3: TGCGCCAGCAGCTTGTACGGACGGGAGGTGGACGAGCAGTACTTC.

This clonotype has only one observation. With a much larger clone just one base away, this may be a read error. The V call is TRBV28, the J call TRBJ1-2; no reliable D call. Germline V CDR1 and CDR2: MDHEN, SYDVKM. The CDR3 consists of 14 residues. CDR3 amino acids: CASSFGGRNYDYTF. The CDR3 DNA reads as TGTGCCAGCAGTTTTGGTGGGCGGAACTATGACTACACCTTC.

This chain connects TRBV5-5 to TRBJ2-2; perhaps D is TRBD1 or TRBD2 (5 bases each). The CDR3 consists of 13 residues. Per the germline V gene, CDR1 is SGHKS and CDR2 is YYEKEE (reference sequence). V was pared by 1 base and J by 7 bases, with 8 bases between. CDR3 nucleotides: TGTGCCAGCAGCTTGCGAGGGGTCGGGGAGCTGTTTTTT. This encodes CASSLRGVGELFF.